The 9 T cell receptor beta chains listed next were all sequenced from one sample in a study of shared clonotypes between healthy human individuals. TCRdb's copy holds only in-frame clones and misses some; the assay was immunoSEQ multiplex PCR. The sample includes about 2.4 million clones, under 95% seen only once; the top ten take more than 0.35%. The source material was naive CD4+ T cells from PBMCs. This sample's subset: CD45RA+ positively selected. The receptor set was obtained from a man in his late teens or twenties in good health. Some clones in this sample may be carry-over from other donors' samples.

This chain uses TRBV5-4 with TRBJ2-3; no clear D gene. Germline V CDR1 and CDR2: SGHNT, YYREEE (reference sequence). This CDR3 is built from 15 residues. Deletions cut 1 base from V and 1 base from J, with 10 bases between. CDR3 nucleotide sequence: TGTGCCAGCAGCTTGAAGTTAGCCGGCACAGATACGCAGTATTTT. Its translation is CASSLKLAGTDTQYF.

This chain links TRBV27 with TRBJ2-5; unclear D gene. The V end lost 3 bases, the J end lost 2 bases, and 7 bases lay between the germline ends. CDR1 and CDR2 from the germline V gene are MNHEY and SMNVEV (reference sequence). The CDR3 covers 13 residues. The CDR3 sequence is CASSFRFQETQYF. In nucleotides, the CDR3 is TGTGCCAGCAGTTTCAGGTTTCAAGAGACCCAGTACTTC.

The rearrangement links TRBV4-2 to TRBJ2-3, with TRBD1 matching 8 bases. Germline V lookup: CDR1 LGHNA, CDR2 YNFKEQ. The trim removed 4 bases at V and 5 bases at J, leaving 8 bases unmatched. The CDR3 consists of 15 residues. This CDR3 reads CASSLGTGMVDTQYF. The CDR3 region has the DNA TGTGCCAGCAGCCTTGGGACAGGAATGGTAGATACGCAGTATTTT.

The rearrangement joins TRBV28 to TRBJ2-5; the match to TRBD2 covers 7 bases. The assigned J gene may be wrong: the sequence end matches TRBJ2-7 better. Germline values: CDR1 MDHEN, CDR2 SYDVKM. The CDR3 has 15 amino acids. Written as DNA, the CDR3 is TGTGCCAGCACCCTGGGGGGGAAGCAGGGATACGAGCAGTACTTC. It translates to CASTLGGKQGYEQYF.

The chain recombines TRBV30 with TRBJ1-2, with TRBD1 identical over 8 bases. J lost 0 bases, V lost 8 bases, and 5 bases had no gene match. The CDR3 length is 13 residues. Per germline, CDR1 GTSNPN and CDR2 SVGIG (reference sequence). The CDR3 protein is CAGGQGSNYGYTF. The CDR3 DNA is TGTGCCGGCGGACAGGGCTCTAACTATGGCTACACCTTC.

The rearrangement joins TRBV9 to TRBJ2-3; the D is unclear. Trimming left V 0 bases short and J 6 bases short, with 11 bases between. The germline V gene has CDR1 SGDLS and CDR2 YYNGEE. The length of the CDR3 is 14 residues. CDR3 DNA: TGTGCCAGCAGCGTAGCGGGCGAATTGGATACGCAGTATTTT. Translating gives CASSVAGELDTQYF.

The rearrangement uses TRBV18 and TRBJ1-1; D gene ambiguous. CDR3 size: 15 residues. CDR1 KGHSH and CDR2 LQKENI come from the germline V gene. V was cut by 4 bases and J by 1 base, with 13 bases left in between. The CDR3 nucleotides are TGTGCCAGCTCACTATCCCCCGTCGAGAACACTGAAGCTTTCTTT. It encodes CASSLSPVENTEAFF. The entire variable domain, with the rest obtained from reference TRBV18 and TRBJ1-1, is as follows: NAGVMQNPRHLVRRRGQEARLRCSPMKGHSHVYWYRQLPEEGLKFMVYLQKENIIDESGMPKERFSAEFPKEGPSILRIQQVVRGDSAAYFCASSLSPVENTEAFFGQGTRLTVV.

The chain employs TRBV19 and TRBJ1-5; no firm D call. The germline V gene has CDR1 LNHDA and CDR2 SQIVND (reference sequence). Trimming stripped 5 bases from V and 6 bases from J, with 14 bases between. This CDR3 contains 14 residues. The CDR3 DNA follows: TGTGCCAGTAGTCGGGCACCTCTGGGTCAGCCCCAGCATTTT. This sequence encodes CASSRAPLGQPQHF.

In this sample, this clone turned up once. V and J are TRBV29-1 and TRBJ1-4; 9 nucleotides agree with TRBD1. The junction had 10 bases not matched to a gene; V was cut back by 7 bases and J by 7 bases. The CDR3 sequence is 14 residues long. Germline V gene data show CDR1 as SQVTM and CDR2 as ANQGSEA. DNA of the CDR3: TGCAGCGCCCTAAAGACAGGGGGGGTTGAAAAACTGTTTTTT. Protein sequence: CSALKTGGVEKLFF.